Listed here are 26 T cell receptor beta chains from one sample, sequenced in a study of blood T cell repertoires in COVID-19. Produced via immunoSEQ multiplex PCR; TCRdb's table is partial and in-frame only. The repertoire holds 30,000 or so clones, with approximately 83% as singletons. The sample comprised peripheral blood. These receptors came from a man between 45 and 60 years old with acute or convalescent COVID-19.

The chain's CDR3 is CAWAPGTNYGYTF. The DNA for the CDR3 is TGTGCCTGGGCCCCAGGGACTAACTATGGCTACACCTTC. The chain couples TRBV30 to TRBJ1-2; tentative D call: TRBD1 (5 bases). From germline, CDR1 is GTSNPN and CDR2 SVGIG (reference sequence). This CDR3 is built from 13 residues. V shed 5 bases and J shed 0 bases, with 10 bases lying between them.

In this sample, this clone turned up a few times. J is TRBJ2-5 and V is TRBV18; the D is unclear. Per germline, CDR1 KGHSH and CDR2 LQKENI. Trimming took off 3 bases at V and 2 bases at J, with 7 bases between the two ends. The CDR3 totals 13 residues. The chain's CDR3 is CASSPVRQETQYF. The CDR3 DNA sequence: TGTGCCAGCTCACCGGTCAGACAAGAGACCCAGTACTTC.

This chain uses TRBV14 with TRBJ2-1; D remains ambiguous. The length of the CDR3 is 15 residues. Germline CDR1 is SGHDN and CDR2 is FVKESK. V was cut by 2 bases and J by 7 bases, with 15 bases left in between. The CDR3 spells CASSQHSQLKNEQFF. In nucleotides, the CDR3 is TGTGCCAGCAGCCAACACAGCCAGTTAAAAAATGAGCAGTTCTTC.

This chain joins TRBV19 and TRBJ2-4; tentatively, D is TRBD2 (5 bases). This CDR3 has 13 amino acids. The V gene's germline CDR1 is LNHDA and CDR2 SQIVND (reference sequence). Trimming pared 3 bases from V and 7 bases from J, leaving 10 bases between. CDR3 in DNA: TGTGCCAGTAGTATGGAGGCAAGGAACATTCAGTACTTC. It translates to CASSMEARNIQYF.

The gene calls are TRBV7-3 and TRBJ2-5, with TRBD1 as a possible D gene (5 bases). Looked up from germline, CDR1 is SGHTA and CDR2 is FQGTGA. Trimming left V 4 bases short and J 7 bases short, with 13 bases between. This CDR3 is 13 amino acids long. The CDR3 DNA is TGTGCCAGCAGCTCGACAGCAGGTGGGACCCAGTACTTC. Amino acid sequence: CASSSTAGGTQYF.

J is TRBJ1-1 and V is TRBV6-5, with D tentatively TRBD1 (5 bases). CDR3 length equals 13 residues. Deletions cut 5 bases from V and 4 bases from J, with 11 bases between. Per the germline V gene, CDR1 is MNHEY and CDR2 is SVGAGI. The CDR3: CASSIGRATEAFF. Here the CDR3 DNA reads TGTGCCAGCAGTATAGGCAGGGCCACTGAAGCTTTCTTT.

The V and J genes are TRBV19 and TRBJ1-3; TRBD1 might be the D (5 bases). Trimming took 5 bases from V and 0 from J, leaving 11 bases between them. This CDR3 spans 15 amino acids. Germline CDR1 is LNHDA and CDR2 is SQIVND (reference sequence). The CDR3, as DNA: TGTGCCAGTAGTGAAACAGGTTCCTCTGGAAACACCATATATTTT. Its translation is CASSETGSSGNTIYF.

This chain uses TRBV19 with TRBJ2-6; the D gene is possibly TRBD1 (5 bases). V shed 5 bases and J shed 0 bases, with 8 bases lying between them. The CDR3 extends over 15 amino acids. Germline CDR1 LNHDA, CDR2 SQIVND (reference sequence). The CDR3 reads CASSPTGSGANVLTF. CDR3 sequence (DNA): TGTGCCAGTAGTCCTACAGGCTCTGGGGCCAACGTCCTGACTTTC.

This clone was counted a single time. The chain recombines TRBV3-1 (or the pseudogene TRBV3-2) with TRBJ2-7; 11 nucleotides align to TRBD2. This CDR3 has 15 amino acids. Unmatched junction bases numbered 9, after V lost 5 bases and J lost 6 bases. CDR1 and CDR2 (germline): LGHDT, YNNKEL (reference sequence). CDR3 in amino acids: CASSELLAGAGEQYF. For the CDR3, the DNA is TGTGCCAGCAGCGAACTACTAGCGGGGGCGGGCGAGCAGTACTTC.

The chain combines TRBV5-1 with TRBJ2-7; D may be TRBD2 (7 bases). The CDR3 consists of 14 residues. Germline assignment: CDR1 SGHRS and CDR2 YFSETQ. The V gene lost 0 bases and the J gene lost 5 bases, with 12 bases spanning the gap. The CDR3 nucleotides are TGCGCCAGCAGCTTGGCGGGGGGCTTAAACGAGCAGTACTTC. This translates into CASSLAGGLNEQYF.

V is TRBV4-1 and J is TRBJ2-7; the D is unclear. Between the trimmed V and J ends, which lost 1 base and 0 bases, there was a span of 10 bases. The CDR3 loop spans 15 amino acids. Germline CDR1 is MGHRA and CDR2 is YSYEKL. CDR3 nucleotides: TGCGCCAGCAGCCAAGTGGGTGACATCTCCTACGAGCAGTACTTC. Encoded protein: CASSQVGDISYEQYF.

The CDR3 coding sequence is TGCGCCAGCACGATGGACTCAGCCAATTCACCCCTCCACTTT. Protein sequence: CASTMDSANSPLHF. The chain uses TRBV5-1 and TRBJ1-6; no clear D. Trimming took 6 bases from V and 7 from J, leaving 14 bases between them. The CDR3 loop spans 14 amino acids. The V gene's germline CDR1 is SGHRS and CDR2 YFSETQ.

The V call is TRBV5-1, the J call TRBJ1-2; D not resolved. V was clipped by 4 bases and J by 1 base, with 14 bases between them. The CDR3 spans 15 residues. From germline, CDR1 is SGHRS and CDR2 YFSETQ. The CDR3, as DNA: TGCGCCAGCAGCCCCGGGGAGCTTCGTAACTATGGCTACACCTTC. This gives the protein CASSPGELRNYGYTF. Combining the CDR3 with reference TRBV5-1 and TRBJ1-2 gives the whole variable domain KAGVTQTPRYLIKTRGQQVTLSCSPISGHRSVSWYQQTPGQGLQFLFEYFSETQRNKGNFPGRFSGRQFSNSRSEMNVSTLELGDSALYLCASSPGELRNYGYTFGSGTRLTVV.

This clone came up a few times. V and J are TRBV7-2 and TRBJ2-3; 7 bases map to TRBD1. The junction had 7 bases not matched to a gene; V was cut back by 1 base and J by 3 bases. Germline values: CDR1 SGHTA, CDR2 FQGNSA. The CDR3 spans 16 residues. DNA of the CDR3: TGTGCCAGCAGCTTAGTTTGGACAGGATCGACAGATACGCAGTATTTT. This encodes CASSLVWTGSTDTQYF.

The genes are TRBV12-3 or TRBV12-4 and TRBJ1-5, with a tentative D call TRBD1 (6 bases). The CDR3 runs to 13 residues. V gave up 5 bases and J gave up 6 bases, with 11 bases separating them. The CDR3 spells CASSPGDGQPQHF. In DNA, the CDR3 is TGTGCCAGCAGTCCAGGGGACGGTCAGCCCCAGCATTTT.

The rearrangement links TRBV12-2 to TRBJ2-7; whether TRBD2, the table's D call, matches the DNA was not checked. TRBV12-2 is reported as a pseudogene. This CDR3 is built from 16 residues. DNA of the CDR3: TGTGCAAGTCGCTCTTACCGGGACTCCAGCTCCTACGAGCAGTACTTC. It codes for CASRSYRDSSSYEQYF.

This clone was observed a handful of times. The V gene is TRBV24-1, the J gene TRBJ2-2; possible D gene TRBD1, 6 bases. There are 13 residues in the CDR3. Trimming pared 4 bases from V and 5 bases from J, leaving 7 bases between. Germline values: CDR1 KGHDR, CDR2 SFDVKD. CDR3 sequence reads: CATSEGGTGELFF. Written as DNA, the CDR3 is TGTGCCACCAGTGAAGGGGGTACCGGGGAGCTGTTTTTT.

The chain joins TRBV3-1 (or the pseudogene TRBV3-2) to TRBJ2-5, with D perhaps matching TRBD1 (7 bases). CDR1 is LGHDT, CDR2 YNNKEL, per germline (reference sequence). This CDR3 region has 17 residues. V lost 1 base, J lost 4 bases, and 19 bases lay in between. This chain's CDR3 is CASSQGEPGDRVETQYF. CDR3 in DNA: TGTGCCAGCAGCCAAGGGGAACCGGGGGACAGAGTAGAGACCCAGTACTTC.

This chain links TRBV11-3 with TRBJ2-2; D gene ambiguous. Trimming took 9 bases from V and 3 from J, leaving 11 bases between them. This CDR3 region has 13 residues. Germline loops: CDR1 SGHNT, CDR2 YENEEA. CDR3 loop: CASSIQDTGELFF. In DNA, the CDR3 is TGTGCCAGTAGCATTCAGGACACCGGGGAGCTGTTTTTT.

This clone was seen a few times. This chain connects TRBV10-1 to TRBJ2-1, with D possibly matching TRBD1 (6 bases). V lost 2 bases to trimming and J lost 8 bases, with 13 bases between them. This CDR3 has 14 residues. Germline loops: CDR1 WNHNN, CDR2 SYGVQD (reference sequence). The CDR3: CASSEGGLGDEQFF. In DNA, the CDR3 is TGCGCCAGCAGTGAGGGGGGCCTCGGGGATGAGCAGTTCTTC.

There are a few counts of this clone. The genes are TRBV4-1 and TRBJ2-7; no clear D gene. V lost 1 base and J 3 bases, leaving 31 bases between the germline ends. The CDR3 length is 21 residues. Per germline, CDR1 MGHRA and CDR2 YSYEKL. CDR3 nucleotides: TGCGCCAGCAGCCAAGTCCCCTCTCCTTTTCCTTTTATGATTGAGGTCTACGAGCAGTACTTC. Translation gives CASSQVPSPFPFMIEVYEQYF.

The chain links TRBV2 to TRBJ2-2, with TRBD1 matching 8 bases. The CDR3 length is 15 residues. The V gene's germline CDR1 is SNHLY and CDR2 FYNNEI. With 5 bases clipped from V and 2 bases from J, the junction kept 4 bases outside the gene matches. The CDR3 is CASSTGGYNTGELFF. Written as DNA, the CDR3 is TGTGCCAGCAGTACAGGGGGATATAACACCGGGGAGCTGTTTTTT.

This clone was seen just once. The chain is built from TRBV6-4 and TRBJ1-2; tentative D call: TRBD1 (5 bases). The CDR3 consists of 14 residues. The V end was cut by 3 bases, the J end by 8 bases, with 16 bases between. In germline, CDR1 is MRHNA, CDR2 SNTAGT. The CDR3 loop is CASSEARGAGGYTF. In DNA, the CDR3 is TGTGCCAGCAGTGAAGCTAGGGGCGCGGGAGGCTACACCTTC.

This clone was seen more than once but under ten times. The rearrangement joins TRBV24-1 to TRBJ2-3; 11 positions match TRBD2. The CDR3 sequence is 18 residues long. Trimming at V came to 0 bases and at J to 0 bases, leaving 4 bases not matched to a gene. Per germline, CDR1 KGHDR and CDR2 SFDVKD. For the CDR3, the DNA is TGTGCCACCAGTGATTTGAGGTCTAGCGGGAGGAGCACAGATACGCAGTATTTT. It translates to CATSDLRSSGRSTDTQYF.

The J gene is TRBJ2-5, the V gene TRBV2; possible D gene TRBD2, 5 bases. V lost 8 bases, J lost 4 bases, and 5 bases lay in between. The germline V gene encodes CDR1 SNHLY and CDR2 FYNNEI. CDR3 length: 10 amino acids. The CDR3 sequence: CASAGETQYF. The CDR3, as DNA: TGTGCCAGCGCGGGAGAGACCCAGTACTTC. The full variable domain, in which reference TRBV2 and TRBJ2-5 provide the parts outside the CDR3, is EPEVTQTPSHQVTQMGQEVILRCVPISNHLYFYWYRQILGQKVEFLVSFYNNEISEKSEIFDDQFSVERPDGSNFTLKIRSTKLEDSAMYFCASAGETQYFGPGTRLLVL.

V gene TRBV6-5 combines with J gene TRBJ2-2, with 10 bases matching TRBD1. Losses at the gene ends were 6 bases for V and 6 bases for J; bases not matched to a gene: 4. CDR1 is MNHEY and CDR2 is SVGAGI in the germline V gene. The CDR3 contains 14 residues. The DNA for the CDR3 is TGTGCCAGCAGGGGGACAGGGGCGGCCGGGGAGCTGTTTTTT. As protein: CASRGTGAAGELFF.